What follows is one T cell receptor beta chain and its context. Its antigen is still unknown. The entry originates in a study of OX40 agonist ivuxolimab in advanced cancers. Across the study: Melanoma, hepatocellular carcinoma, head and neck or renal cell cancer occurred in dose-escalation patients. Two patients with cutaneous melanoma and one with hepatocellular carcinoma, three in total, showed partial responses.

General study findings and limits: Clonal expansion was seen in CD4+ and CD8+ blood T cells by week 6 at 0.1 to 3.0 mg/kg.

V lost 5 bases to trimming and J lost 6 bases; unmatched junction nucleotides: 14. This CDR3 region has 18 residues. The V gene's germline CDR1 is SGHAT and CDR2 FQNNGV. Measured with immunoSEQ multiplex PCR; TCRdb has only the in-frame clones, and not every one. Seen here are some 17,000 clones, approximately 87% observed once, and the top ten hold 25% to 35%. Material: CD4+ or CD8+ T cells sorted from blood, obtained in a trial of the OX40 agonist ivuxolimab. The receptor's source is an adult with an advanced solid tumor such as melanoma, head and neck, liver or kidney cancer. V and J are TRBV11-2 and TRBJ2-7; TRBD2 agrees at 15 bases. The CDR3 DNA reads as TGTGCCAGCAGCCCGAGGACTAGCGGGAGGGCCTATGATAGCGAGCAGTACTTC. This gives the protein CASSPRTSGRAYDSEQYF.